A single sample gave rise to the 10 T cell receptor beta chains below, sequenced in a study of shared clonotypes between healthy human individuals. Assay used: immunoSEQ multiplex PCR; TCRdb lists only in-frame clones, some missing. The sample holds about 2.2 million clones, approximately 94% seen once. CD45RO-negative, CCR7-selected cells formed the naive CD8 fraction, which excluded terminally differentiated effector memory CD45RA+ cells. Sequencing was carried out using naive CD8+ T cells from PBMCs. These receptors came from a man younger than 30 in good health. Some clones in this sample may be carry-over from other donors' samples.

This sequence joins TRBV7-9 and TRBJ2-3; no clear D. The CDR3 is made up of 15 amino acids. The V and J ends lost 5 bases and 0 bases respectively, with 12 bases between them. The germline gives CDR1 SEHNR, CDR2 FQNEAQ (reference sequence). The CDR3 nucleotides are TGTGCCAGCAGCCCCATACGCACGAGCACAGATACGCAGTATTTT. It is translated as CASSPIRTSTDTQYF.

The V gene is TRBV28, the J gene TRBJ2-7; D is unclear. The CDR3 extends over 14 amino acids. Per the germline V gene, CDR1 is MDHEN and CDR2 is SYDVKM. The ends were cut back, 3 bases at V and 0 bases at J, with 9 bases in the middle. The CDR3 sequence is CASSFDISSYEQYF. The CDR3 DNA follows: TGTGCCAGCAGTTTTGATATAAGCTCCTACGAGCAGTACTTC.

This clone occurred once. The chain combines TRBV28 with TRBJ2-1, with D unresolved. The germline gives CDR1 MDHEN, CDR2 SYDVKM. V lost 7 bases and J 8 bases, leaving 18 bases between the germline ends. The CDR3 is 14 amino acids. This chain's CDR3 is CASTSLLGWYEQFF. In nucleotides, the CDR3 is TGTGCCAGCACGTCATTGCTAGGGTGGTATGAGCAGTTCTTC.

The chain is built from TRBV11-2 and TRBJ2-7, with 14 nucleotides matching TRBD2. The V gene's germline CDR1 is SGHAT and CDR2 FQNNGV. The CDR3 runs to 16 residues. The V gene end was trimmed by 7 bases and the J gene end by 3 bases; junction bases not matched to a gene: 8. CDR3 bases: TGTGCCAGCACCCCACTGACTAGCGGGAGGGTCTACGAGCAGTACTTC. Protein: CASTPLTSGRVYEQYF.

V gene TRBV7-9 combines with J gene TRBJ2-7, with D possibly TRBD2 on 5 matching bases. CDR3 size: 17 residues. The V gene's germline CDR1 is SEHNR and CDR2 FQNEAQ (reference sequence). The germline V and J ends were trimmed by 4 bases and 1 base, with 20 bases remaining between them. The CDR3 protein is CASSSGFGRASSYEQYF. Here the CDR3 DNA reads TGTGCCAGCAGCTCGGGATTTGGGCGGGCAAGTTCCTACGAGCAGTACTTC.

V gene TRBV7-8 combines with J gene TRBJ2-1, with 9 bases fitting TRBD2. The CDR3 totals 15 residues. Germline values: CDR1 SGHVS, CDR2 FQNEAQ. V lost 6 bases and J lost 2; bases outside the gene matches: 5. CDR3 in amino acids: CASRPGTSPYNEQFF. For the CDR3, the DNA is TGTGCCAGCAGGCCCGGGACTAGCCCCTACAATGAGCAGTTCTTC.

Remarks on this clone: Other DNA sequences from this sample encode an identical CDR3 as well. The chain uses TRBV27 and TRBJ2-1; 11 nucleotides agree with TRBD2. Trimming took 6 bases from V and 6 from J; bases not matched to a gene: 4. The V gene's germline CDR1 is MNHEY and CDR2 SMNVEV (reference sequence). CDR3 length: 14 residues. Written as DNA, the CDR3 is TGTGCCAGCAGACTAGCGGGAGTGCTCAATGAGCAGTTCTTC. Its protein product is CASRLAGVLNEQFF.

V and J are TRBV27 and TRBJ1-4, with D unclear. This CDR3 region has 13 residues. CDR1 and CDR2 from the germline V gene are MNHEY and SMNVEV (reference sequence). The germline V and J ends were trimmed by 5 bases and 7 bases, with 11 bases remaining between them. CDR3 bases: TGTGCCAGCAGTCAATGGTTCGGTGAAAAACTGTTTTTT. This gives the protein CASSQWFGEKLFF.

This chain uses TRBV6-1 with TRBJ1-2; D is possibly TRBD1 (5 bases). The V end was cut by 6 bases, the J end by 7 bases, with 15 bases between. The CDR3 totals 13 residues. Germline V gives CDR1 MNHNS, CDR2 SASEGT. The CDR3 nucleotides read TGTGCCAGCAGCGACCCGAGGGGAAGTGGCTACACCTTC. Residues: CASSDPRGSGYTF.

The chain has TRBV28 and TRBJ2-4; possibly TRBD1 for D (6 bases). This CDR3 region has 14 residues. Germline V gene data show CDR1 as MDHEN and CDR2 as SYDVKM. Between the trimmed V and J ends, which lost 8 bases and 1 base, there was a span of 12 bases. The CDR3 reads CASRPQGAKNIQYF. In DNA, the CDR3 is TGTGCCAGCCGCCCACAGGGTGCCAAAAACATTCAGTACTTC.